This T cell receptor beta chain was sequenced in a study of T cells and Merkel cell carcinoma outcomes. Concerning this clone: Its antigen is not known.

The CDR3 covers 16 residues. The V gene end was trimmed by 4 bases and the J gene end by 3 bases; junction bases not matched to a gene: 10. Per germline, CDR1 SGHAT and CDR2 FQNNGV. General study findings and limits: Merkel cell carcinoma outcomes were reportedly predicted by repertoire and T-cell density.

Here immunoSEQ multiplex PCR was the method, and the copy in TCRdb shows in-frame clones only, minus some. The table lists some 19,000 clones, about four fifths of them singletons, with 3.1% in the top ten. What was sequenced was tumor tissue from Merkel cell carcinoma. The sequence derives from a human donor with Merkel cell carcinoma. This sequence joins TRBV11-2 and TRBJ1-1; 8 nucleotides line up with TRBD1. The CDR3 region has the DNA TGTGCCAGCAGCTCACCCAGGGGGCAAGGGGACACTGAAGCTTTCTTT. Translation gives CASSSPRGQGDTEAFF.